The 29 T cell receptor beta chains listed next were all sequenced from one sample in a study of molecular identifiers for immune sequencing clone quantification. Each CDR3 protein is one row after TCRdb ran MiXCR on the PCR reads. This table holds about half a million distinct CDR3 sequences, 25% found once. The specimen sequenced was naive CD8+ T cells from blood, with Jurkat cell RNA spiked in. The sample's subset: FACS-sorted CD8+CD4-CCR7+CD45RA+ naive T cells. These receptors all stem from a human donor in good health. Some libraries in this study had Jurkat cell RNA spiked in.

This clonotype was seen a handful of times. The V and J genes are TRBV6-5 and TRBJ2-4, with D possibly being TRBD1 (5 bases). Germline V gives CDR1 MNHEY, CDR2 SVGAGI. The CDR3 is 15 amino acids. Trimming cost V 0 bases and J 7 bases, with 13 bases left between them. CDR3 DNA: TGTGCCAGCAGTTACTCGAGCCCCCCAGGGAACATTCAGTACTTC. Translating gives CASSYSSPPGNIQYF.

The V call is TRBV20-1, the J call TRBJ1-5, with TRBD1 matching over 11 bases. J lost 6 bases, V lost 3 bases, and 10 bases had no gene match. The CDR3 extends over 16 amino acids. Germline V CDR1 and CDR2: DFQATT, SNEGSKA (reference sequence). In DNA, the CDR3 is TGCAGTGCTAGCGAGCAGGGACAGGGGGTAGTTCAGCCCCAGCATTTT. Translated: CSASEQGQGVVQPQHF.

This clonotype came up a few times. The CDR3 loop is CAWTRTGSTTDTQYF. The DNA of the CDR3 is TGTGCCTGGACTAGGACAGGGAGCACCACAGATACGCAGTATTTT. This chain uses TRBV30 with TRBJ2-3; TRBD1 matches at 8 bases. This CDR3 region has 15 residues. V dropped 4 bases and J dropped 2; count of bases not matched to a gene: 8. Germline CDR1 and CDR2: GTSNPN and SVGIG (reference sequence). The complete variable domain, with remaining parts taken from reference TRBV30 and TRBJ2-3, reads SQTIHQWPATLVQPVGSPLSLECTVEGTSNPNLYWYRQAAGRGLQLLFYSVGIGQISSEVPQNLSASRPQDRQFILSSKKLLLSDSGFYLCAWTRTGSTTDTQYFGPGTRLTVL.

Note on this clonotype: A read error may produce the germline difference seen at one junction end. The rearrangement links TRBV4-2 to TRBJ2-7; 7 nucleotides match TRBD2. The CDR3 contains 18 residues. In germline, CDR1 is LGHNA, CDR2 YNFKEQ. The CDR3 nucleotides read TGTGCCAGCAGCCAAGATTCGCTAGCGGACTCAGGGACCTACGCGCAGTACTTC. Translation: CASSQDSLADSGTYAQYF.

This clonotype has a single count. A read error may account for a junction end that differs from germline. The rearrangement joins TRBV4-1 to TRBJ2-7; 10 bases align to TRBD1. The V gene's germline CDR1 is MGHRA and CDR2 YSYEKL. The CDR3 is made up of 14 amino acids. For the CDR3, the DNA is TGCGTCAGCAGCCCGCCGGACAGGGGGTACGAGCAGTACTTC. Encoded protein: CVSSPPDRGYEQYF.

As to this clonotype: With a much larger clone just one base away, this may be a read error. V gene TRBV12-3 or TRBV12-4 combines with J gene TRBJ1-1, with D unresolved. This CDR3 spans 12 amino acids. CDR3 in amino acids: CASSFPFTEASF. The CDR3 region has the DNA TGTGCCAGCAGTTTCCCGTTCACTGAAGCTTCCTTT.

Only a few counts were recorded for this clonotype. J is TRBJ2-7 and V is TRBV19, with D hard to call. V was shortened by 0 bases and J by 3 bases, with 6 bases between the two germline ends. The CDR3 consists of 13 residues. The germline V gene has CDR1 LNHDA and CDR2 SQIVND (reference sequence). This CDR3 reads CASSIEIYYEQYF. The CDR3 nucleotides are TGTGCCAGTAGTATAGAGATCTACTACGAGCAGTACTTC. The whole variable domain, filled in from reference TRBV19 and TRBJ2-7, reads DGGITQSPKYLFRKEGQNVTLSCEQNLNHDAMYWYRQDPGQGLRLIYYSQIVNDFQKGDIAEGYSVSREKKESFPLTVTSAQKNPTAFYLCASSIEIYYEQYFGPGTRLTVT.

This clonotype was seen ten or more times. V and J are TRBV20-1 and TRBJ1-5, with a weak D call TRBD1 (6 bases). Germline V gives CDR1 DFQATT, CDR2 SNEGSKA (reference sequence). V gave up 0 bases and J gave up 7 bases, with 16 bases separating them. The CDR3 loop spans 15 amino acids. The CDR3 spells CSARDYSGAEQPQHF. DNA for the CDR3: TGCAGTGCTAGAGATTATTCAGGGGCGGAACAGCCCCAGCATTTT.

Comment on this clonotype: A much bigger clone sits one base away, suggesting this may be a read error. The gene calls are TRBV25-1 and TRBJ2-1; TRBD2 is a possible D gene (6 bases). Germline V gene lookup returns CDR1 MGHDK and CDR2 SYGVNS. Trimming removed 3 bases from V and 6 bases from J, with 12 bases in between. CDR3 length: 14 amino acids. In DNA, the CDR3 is TGTGCCAGCAGTGATCGGGAGAGGGGCAATGAGCAGTTCTTC. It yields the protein CASSDRERGNEQFF.

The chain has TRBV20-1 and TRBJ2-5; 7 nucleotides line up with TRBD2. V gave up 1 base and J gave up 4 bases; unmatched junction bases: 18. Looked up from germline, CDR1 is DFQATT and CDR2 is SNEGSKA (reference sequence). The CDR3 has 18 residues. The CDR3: CSARVEGLMGIAGETQYF. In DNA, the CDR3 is TGCAGTGCTAGAGTGGAGGGTCTCATGGGGATAGCGGGAGAGACCCAGTACTTC.

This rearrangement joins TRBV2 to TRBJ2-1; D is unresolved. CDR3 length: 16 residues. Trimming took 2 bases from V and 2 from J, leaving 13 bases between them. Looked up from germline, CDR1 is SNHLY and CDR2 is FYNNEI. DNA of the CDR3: TGTGCCAGCAGTGAAATTCCGGGTGGCCCCTACAATGAGCAGTTCTTC. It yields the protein CASSEIPGGPYNEQFF.

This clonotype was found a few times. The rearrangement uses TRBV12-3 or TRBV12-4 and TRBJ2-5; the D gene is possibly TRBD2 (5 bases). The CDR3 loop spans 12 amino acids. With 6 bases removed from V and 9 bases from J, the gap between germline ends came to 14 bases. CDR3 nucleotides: TGTGCCAGCAGGGAGGAGGTGGAGCCCCAGTACTTC. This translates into CASREEVEPQYF.

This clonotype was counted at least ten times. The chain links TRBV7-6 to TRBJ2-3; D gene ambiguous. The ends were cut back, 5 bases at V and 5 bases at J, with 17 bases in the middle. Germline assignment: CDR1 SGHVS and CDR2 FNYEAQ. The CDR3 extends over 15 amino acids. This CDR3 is CASSQTPESLDTQYF. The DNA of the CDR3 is TGTGCCAGCAGCCAGACACCTGAAAGTTTAGATACGCAGTATTTT.

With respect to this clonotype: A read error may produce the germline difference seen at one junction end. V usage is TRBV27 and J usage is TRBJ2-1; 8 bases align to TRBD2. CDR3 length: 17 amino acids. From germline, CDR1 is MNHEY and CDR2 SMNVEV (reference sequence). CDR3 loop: CAGSSLRREGSYNEQFF. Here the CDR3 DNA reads TGTGCCGGCAGTTCACTCCGCCGGGAGGGGTCCTACAATGAGCAGTTCTTC.

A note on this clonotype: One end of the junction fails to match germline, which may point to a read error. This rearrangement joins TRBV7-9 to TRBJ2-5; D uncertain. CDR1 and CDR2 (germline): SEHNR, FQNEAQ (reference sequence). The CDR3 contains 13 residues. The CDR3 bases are TGTGCCCGCAGCGCGACCATACAAGAGCCCCAGTACTTC. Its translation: CARSATIQEPQYF.

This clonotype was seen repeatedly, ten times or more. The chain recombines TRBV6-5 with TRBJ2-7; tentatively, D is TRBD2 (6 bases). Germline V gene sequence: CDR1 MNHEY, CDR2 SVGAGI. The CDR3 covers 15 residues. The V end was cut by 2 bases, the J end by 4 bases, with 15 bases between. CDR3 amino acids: CASSYLDGSSYEQYF. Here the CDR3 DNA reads TGTGCCAGCAGTTACCTAGACGGGAGTAGTTACGAGCAGTACTTC.

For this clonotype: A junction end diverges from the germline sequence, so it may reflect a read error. This CDR3 is CSVLGQDLYEQHF. In nucleotides, the CDR3 is TGCAGCGTTTTAGGGCAGGACCTCTACGAGCAGCACTTC. The chain uses TRBV29-1 and TRBJ2-7; D call uncertain. Germline V lookup: CDR1 SQVTM, CDR2 ANQGSEA. CDR3 length equals 13 residues.

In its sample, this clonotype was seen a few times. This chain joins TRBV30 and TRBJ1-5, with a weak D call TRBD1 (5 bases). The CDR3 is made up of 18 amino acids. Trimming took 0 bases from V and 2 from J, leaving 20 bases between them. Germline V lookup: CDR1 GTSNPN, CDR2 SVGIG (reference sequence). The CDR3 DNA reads TGTGCCTGGAGTGTACCCCAGGTGGGGGGATACGGCAATCAGCCCCAGCATTTT. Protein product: CAWSVPQVGGYGNQPQHF.

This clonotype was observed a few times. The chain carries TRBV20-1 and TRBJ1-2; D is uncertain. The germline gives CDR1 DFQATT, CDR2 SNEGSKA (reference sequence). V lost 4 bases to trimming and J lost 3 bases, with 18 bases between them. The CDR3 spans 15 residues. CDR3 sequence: CSAKVALFPYYGYTF. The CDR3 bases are TGCAGTGCTAAGGTGGCACTATTCCCCTACTATGGCTACACCTTC.

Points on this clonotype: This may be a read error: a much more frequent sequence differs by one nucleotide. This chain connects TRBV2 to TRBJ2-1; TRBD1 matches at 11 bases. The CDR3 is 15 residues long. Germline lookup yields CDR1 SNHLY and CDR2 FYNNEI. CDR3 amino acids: CASSDLGQGVHEHFF. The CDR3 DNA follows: TGTGCCAGCAGTGATCTGGGACAGGGGGTCCATGAGCACTTCTTC.

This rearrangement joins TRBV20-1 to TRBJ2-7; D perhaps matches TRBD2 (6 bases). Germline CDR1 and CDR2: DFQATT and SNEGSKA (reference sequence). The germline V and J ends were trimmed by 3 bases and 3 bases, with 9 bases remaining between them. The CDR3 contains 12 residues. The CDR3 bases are TGCAGTGCTAGCCGGGGGAACTACGAGCAGTACTTC. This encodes CSASRGNYEQYF.

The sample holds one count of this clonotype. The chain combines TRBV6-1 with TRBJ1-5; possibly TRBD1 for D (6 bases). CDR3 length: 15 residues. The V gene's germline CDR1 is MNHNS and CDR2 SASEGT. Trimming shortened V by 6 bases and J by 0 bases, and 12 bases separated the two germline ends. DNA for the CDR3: TGTGCCAGCAGGTCAGGGGACTATAGCAATCAGCCCCAGCATTTT. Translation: CASRSGDYSNQPQHF.

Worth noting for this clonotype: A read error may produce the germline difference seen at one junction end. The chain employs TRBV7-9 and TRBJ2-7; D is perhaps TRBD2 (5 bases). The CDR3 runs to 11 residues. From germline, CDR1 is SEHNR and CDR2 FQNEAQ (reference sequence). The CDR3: CVSSGAYEQYF. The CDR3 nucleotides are TGTGTCAGCAGCGGAGCCTACGAGCAGTACTTC.

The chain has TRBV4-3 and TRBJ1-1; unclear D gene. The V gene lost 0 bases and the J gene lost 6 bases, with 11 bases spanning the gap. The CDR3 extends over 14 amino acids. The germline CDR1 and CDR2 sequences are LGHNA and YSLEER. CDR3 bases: TGCGCCAGCAGCCAAGAAAAGATTTGGGCTGAAGCTTTCTTT. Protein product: CASSQEKIWAEAFF.

The CDR3 DNA is TGTGCCAGCAAACTAAGGGGCAGCACAGATACGCAGTATTTT. This encodes CASKLRGSTDTQYF. This rearrangement joins TRBV27 to TRBJ2-3, with D tentatively TRBD1 (5 bases). The CDR3 has 14 residues. Trimming removed 7 bases at V and 0 bases at J, with 11 bases between. CDR1 and CDR2 (germline): MNHEY, SMNVEV (reference sequence).

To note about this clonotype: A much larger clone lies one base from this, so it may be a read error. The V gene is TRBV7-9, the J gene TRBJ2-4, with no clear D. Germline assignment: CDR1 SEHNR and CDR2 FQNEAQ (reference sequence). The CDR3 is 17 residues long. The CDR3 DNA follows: TGTGCCAGCAGCTTAGTCGGCGTCGAGAGAGCCAAAAACATTCAGCACTTC. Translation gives CASSLVGVERAKNIQHF.

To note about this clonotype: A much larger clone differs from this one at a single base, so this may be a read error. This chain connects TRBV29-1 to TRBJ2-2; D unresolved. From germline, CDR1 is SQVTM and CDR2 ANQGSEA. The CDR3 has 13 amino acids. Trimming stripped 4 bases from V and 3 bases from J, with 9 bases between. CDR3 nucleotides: TGCAGCGTTGTGCCGGCGGACACCGGGGAGCTGTTTTTT. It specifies CSVVPADTGELFF.

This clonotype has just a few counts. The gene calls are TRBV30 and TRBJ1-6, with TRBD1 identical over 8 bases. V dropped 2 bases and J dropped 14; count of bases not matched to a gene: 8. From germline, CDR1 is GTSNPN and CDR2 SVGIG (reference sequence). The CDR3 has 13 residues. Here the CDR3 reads CAWSPTTGAALHF. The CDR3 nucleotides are TGTGCCTGGAGTCCCACGACAGGGGCGGCCCTCCACTTT.

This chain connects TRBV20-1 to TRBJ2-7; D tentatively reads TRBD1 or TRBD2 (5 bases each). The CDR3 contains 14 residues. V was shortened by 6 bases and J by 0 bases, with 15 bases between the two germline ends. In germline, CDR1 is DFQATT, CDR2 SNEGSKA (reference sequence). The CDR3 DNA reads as TGCAGTGCCGTTGACCGGGACGGCTCCTACGAGCAGTACTTC. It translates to CSAVDRDGSYEQYF.